These 15 T cell receptor beta chains were all obtained from the same sample, sequenced in a study of Graves' ophthalmopathy and Graves' hyperthyroidism. Amplification of the TCR beta CDR3 regions used RNA transcripts (as template). Second-round multiplex PCR came after first-round RT-PCR with HTBI primers. TCRdb redid the calling of the multiplex PCR reads with MiXCR, one entry per CDR3 protein. The repertoire holds approximately 700,000 distinct CDR3 sequences, 40% seen once, with approximately 43% in the top ten. The sequencing input was peripheral blood. The receptors derive from an adult man with Graves' ophthalmopathy.

The rearrangement links TRBV2 to TRBJ2-5; D is possibly TRBD2 (5 bases). Trimming took 8 bases from V and 2 from J, leaving 15 bases between them. Germline CDR1 is SNHLY and CDR2 is FYNNEI. The CDR3 has 14 residues. The CDR3 sequence is CASVAPGRQETQYF. DNA for the CDR3: TGTGCCAGCGTAGCCCCGGGGAGACAAGAGACCCAGTACTTC.

The count of this clonotype is one. CDR3 DNA: TGTGCCAGCAGCCCACGTTTGACGATCCTATATGGCTACACCTTC. As protein: CASSPRLTILYGYTF. V is TRBV9 and J is TRBJ1-2; D is uncertain. Germline V lookup: CDR1 SGDLS, CDR2 YYNGEE. V lost 4 bases to trimming and J lost 5 bases, with 18 bases between them. This CDR3 spans 15 amino acids.

This clonotype has a handful of counts. This chain links TRBV27 with TRBJ1-2; 8 bases match TRBD1. With 3 bases clipped from V and 6 bases from J, the junction kept 3 bases outside the gene matches. In germline, CDR1 is MNHEY, CDR2 SMNVEV (reference sequence). The CDR3 totals 13 residues. The CDR3 sequence is CASSFQGANGYTF. Written as DNA, the CDR3 is TGTGCCAGCAGTTTTCAGGGGGCGAATGGCTACACCTTC.

The chain combines TRBV20-1 with TRBJ1-5, with D possibly TRBD1 on 5 matching bases. Germline V gene lookup returns CDR1 DFQATT and CDR2 SNEGSKA (reference sequence). The CDR3 covers 14 residues. The germline V and J ends were trimmed by 1 base and 5 bases, with 12 bases remaining between them. CDR3 amino acids: CSARVQGGYQPQHF. The CDR3 DNA sequence: TGCAGTGCTAGAGTTCAGGGAGGATATCAGCCCCAGCATTTT.

At least ten counts were recorded for this clonotype. The CDR3, as DNA: TGTGCCAGCAGCCTCGGGGCGGTGGGAGGAAACACCATATATTTT. Translated: CASSLGAVGGNTIYF. The chain couples TRBV7-8 to TRBJ1-3; D perhaps matches TRBD1 (5 bases). CDR3 length: 15 residues. Between the trimmed V and J ends, which lost 5 bases and 4 bases, there was a span of 15 bases. Per the germline V gene, CDR1 is SGHVS and CDR2 is FQNEAQ.

A word on this clonotype: A much larger clone sits a single nucleotide away, making a read error possible. This rearrangement joins TRBV9 to TRBJ1-6; unclear D gene. The germline V gene has CDR1 SGDLS and CDR2 YYNGEE. The CDR3 is 14 amino acids. This CDR3 reads CASSADRRDSPPHF. DNA of the CDR3: TGTGCCAGCAGCGCCGATCGTCGGGATTCACCCCCCCACTTT.

V is TRBV2 and J is TRBJ1-2; 7 nucleotides align to TRBD1. Germline CDR1 and CDR2: SNHLY and FYNNEI. The CDR3 sequence is 14 residues long. With V trimmed by 11 bases and J by 0 bases, 9 bases remained unmatched. The CDR3 sequence: CACSGQITNYGYTF. CDR3 coding DNA: TGTGCCTGCTCGGGACAGATTACTAACTATGGCTACACCTTC.

This clonotype was counted between two and nine times. J is TRBJ1-1 and V is TRBV18; 7 bases agree with TRBD1. This CDR3 comprises 15 residues. The germline V gene has CDR1 KGHSH and CDR2 LQKENI. V shed 3 bases, J shed 2 bases, and the junction held 6 bases outside the gene matches. The CDR3 sequence is CASSPGTALNTEAFF. DNA for the CDR3: TGTGCCAGCTCACCTGGGACAGCCCTTAACACTGAAGCTTTCTTT.

In its sample, this clonotype was seen many times. The chain couples TRBV7-9 to TRBJ1-1, with a weak D call TRBD1 (5 bases). Germline loops: CDR1 SEHNR, CDR2 FQNEAQ (reference sequence). Trimming took 8 bases from V and 3 from J, leaving 13 bases between them. The CDR3 runs 13 residues. Here the CDR3 DNA reads TGTGCCAGCTCACACGGGGCATACACTGAAGCTTTCTTT. Encoded protein: CASSHGAYTEAFF. Full variable domain (rest looked up from reference TRBV7-9 and TRBJ1-1): DTGVSQNPRHKITKRGQNVTFRCDPISEHNRLYWYRQTLGQGPEFLTYFQNEAQLEKSRLLSDRFSAERPKGSFSTLEIQRTEQGDSAMYLCASSHGAYTEAFFGQGTRLTVV.

The chain links TRBV4-1 to TRBJ2-7; 8 bases are shared with TRBD1. Germline lookup yields CDR1 MGHRA and CDR2 YSYEKL. This CDR3 has 16 residues. The junction had 12 bases not matched to a gene; V was cut back by 8 bases and J by 0 bases. CDR3 residues: CASGLQGQVSSYEQYF. The CDR3 DNA sequence: TGCGCCAGCGGGCTCCAGGGACAGGTGAGCTCCTACGAGCAGTACTTC.

The chain joins TRBV19 to TRBJ2-6; TRBD2 matches 9 bases. From germline, CDR1 is LNHDA and CDR2 SQIVND (reference sequence). This CDR3 has 21 amino acids. Trimming removed 2 bases from V and 0 bases from J; junction bases left unmatched: 14. For the CDR3, the DNA is TGTGCCAGTAGTATAAGTGGGTTCGGTAGCGGGGGCCGCTCTGGGGCCAACGTCCTGACTTTC. Translating gives CASSISGFGSGGRSGANVLTF.

This clonotype was seen repeatedly, ten times or more. The genes are TRBV2 and TRBJ1-2; D is perhaps TRBD1 (6 bases). This CDR3 comprises 13 residues. Between the trimmed V and J ends, which lost 0 bases and 8 bases, there was a span of 10 bases. Germline CDR1 is SNHLY and CDR2 is FYNNEI. CDR3 DNA: TGTGCCAGCAGTGAAGCATTCGGGGGCGGCTACACCTTC. This translates into CASSEAFGGGYTF.

This chain uses TRBV10-3 with TRBJ2-7; TRBD1 matches at 8 bases. Trimming removed 6 bases from V and 6 bases from J; junction bases left unmatched: 1. This CDR3 spans 11 amino acids. Germline V CDR1 and CDR2: ENHRY, SYGVKD. CDR3 sequence (DNA): TGTGCCATCAGCGACAGGGGCGAGCAGTACTTC. Amino acid sequence: CAISDRGEQYF.

Concerning this clonotype itself: A much larger clone lies a single base off, so this may be a read error. The rearrangement joins TRBV11-2 to TRBJ2-5; 12 bases match TRBD1. This CDR3 is built from 14 residues. Germline values: CDR1 SGHAT, CDR2 FQNNGV. Germline trimming cut 8 bases from V and 5 bases from J; bases unmatched to any gene: 6. CDR3 sequence (DNA): TGTGCCAGCGGCGGGACAGGGGGCGTCGAGACCCAGTACTTC. This sequence encodes CASGGTGGVETQYF. Full variable domain (remainder filled in from reference TRBV11-2 and TRBJ2-5): EAGVAQSPRYKIIEKRQSVAFWCNPISGHATLYWYQQILGQGPKLLIQFQNNGVVDDSQLPKDRFSAERLKGVDSTLKIQPAKLEDSAVYLCASGGTGGVETQYFGPGTRLLVL.

This clonotype has at least ten counts. The chain couples TRBV29-1 to TRBJ1-1; the D gene is possibly TRBD1 (5 bases). There are 16 residues in the CDR3. The V gene lost 5 bases and the J gene lost 0 bases, with 19 bases spanning the gap. Looked up from germline, CDR1 is SQVTM and CDR2 is ANQGSEA. The DNA of the CDR3 is TGCAGCGTTAGGGGAAACGAAATCAGCATGAACACTGAAGCTTTCTTT. Encoded protein: CSVRGNEISMNTEAFF.